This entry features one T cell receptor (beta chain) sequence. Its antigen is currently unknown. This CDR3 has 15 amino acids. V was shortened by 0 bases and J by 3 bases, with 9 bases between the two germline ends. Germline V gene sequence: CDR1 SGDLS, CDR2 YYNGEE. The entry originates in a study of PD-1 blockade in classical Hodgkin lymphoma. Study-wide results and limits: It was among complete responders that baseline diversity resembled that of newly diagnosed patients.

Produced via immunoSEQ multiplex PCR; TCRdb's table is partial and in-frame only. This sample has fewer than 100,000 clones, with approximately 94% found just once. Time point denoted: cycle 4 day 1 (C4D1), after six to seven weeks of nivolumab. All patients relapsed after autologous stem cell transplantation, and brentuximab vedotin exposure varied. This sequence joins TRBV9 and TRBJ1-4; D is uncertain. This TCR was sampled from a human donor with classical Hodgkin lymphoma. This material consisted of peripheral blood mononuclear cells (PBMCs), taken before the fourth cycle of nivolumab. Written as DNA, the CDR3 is TGTGCCAGCAGCGTAGACTTGGGAGCTAATGAAAAACTGTTTTTT. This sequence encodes CASSVDLGANEKLFF.